This T cell receptor beta chain was recovered during a study of cytomegalovirus exposure and HLA in healthy donors. Across the whole study: Among about 179 million T cells, an earlier analysis found 117 million unique TCR beta sequences. Samples from HLA-typed donors yielded some 85 million unique TCRs in an early data release.

Germline CDR1 and CDR2: SGDLS and YYNGEE. The CDR3 length is 15 residues. Trimming at V came to 3 bases and at J to 4 bases, leaving 9 bases not matched to a gene. The PCR used 60 Vbeta and 13 Jbeta primers. Assay: immunoSEQ multiplex PCR; the TCRdb copy retains only in-frame clones and omits some. The sample has approximately 190,000 clones, roughly 80% seen once; the top ten hold roughly 2.6%. The sample holds one count of this clone. V usage is TRBV9 and J usage is TRBJ2-5; 7 bases line up with TRBD2. This clonotype was obtained from a woman aged 50 to 60 in good health and CMV-seropositive. Sequencing used PBMCs. The CDR3 nucleotides are TGTGCCAGCAGCGCTGGGGGGGGTCTGGGAGAGACCCAGTACTTC. It is translated as CASSAGGGLGETQYF. The entire variable domain, with the rest obtained from reference TRBV9 and TRBJ2-5, is as follows: DSGVTQTPKHLITATGQRVTLRCSPRSGDLSVYWYQQSLDQGLQFLIQYYNGEERAKGNILERFSAQQFPDLHSELNLSSLELGDSALYFCASSAGGGLGETQYFGPGTRLLVL.